This passage covers 21 T cell receptor beta chains from one sample sequenced in a study of radiotherapy plus CTLA-4 blockade in lung cancer. Sequencing used immunoSEQ multiplex PCR; TCRdb keeps in-frame clones, though not all of them. The sample shows just over 60,000 clones, about 72% of them seen only once. This material consisted of peripheral blood, taken from a patient treated with radiotherapy plus ipilimumab. The receptors come from a human donor with non-small cell lung cancer who had a complete response to radiotherapy plus ipilimumab.

This rearrangement joins TRBV2 to TRBJ1-2; 8 bases are a match to TRBD1. Per germline, CDR1 SNHLY and CDR2 FYNNEI. The CDR3 spans 13 residues. The V segment lost 3 bases and the J segment 3 bases; nucleotides outside the gene matches: 0. In nucleotides, the CDR3 is TGTGCCAGCAGTGAGGACAGGGACTATGGCTACACCTTC. It translates to CASSEDRDYGYTF.

Only one count was recorded for this clone. This rearrangement joins TRBV29-1 to TRBJ2-7, with D hard to call. Germline V gene sequence: CDR1 SQVTM, CDR2 ANQGSEA. CDR3 length equals 11 residues. The germline V and J ends were trimmed by 4 bases and 2 bases, with 6 bases remaining between them. The CDR3 DNA is TGCAGCGTTGCTGACGCCTACGAGCAGTACTTC. As protein: CSVADAYEQYF.

The genes are TRBV5-8 and TRBJ1-1; D gene unclear. This CDR3 spans 13 amino acids. V was cut by 4 bases and J by 6 bases, with 13 bases left in between. Looked up from germline, CDR1 is SGHTS and CDR2 is YDEGEE. The CDR3 region has the DNA TGTGCCAGCAGCCGTAACCCCGGATCTGAAGCTTTCTTT. Translation: CASSRNPGSEAFF. The full variable domain, completed using reference TRBV5-8 and TRBJ1-1, is EAGVTQSPTHLIKTRGQQATLRCSPISGHTSVYWYQQALGLGLQFLLWYDEGEERNRGNFPPRFSGRQFPNYSSELNVNALELEDSALYLCASSRNPGSEAFFGQGTRLTVV.

This chain uses TRBV4-3 with TRBJ2-3, with TRBD2 matching 16 bases. The CDR3 covers 20 residues. The germline V gene has CDR1 LGHNA and CDR2 YSLEER. V shed 1 base, J shed 4 bases, and the junction held 11 bases outside the gene matches. The CDR3 loop is CASSQGGGTSGRVGADTQYF. The CDR3 DNA follows: TGCGCCAGCAGCCAAGGAGGGGGGACTAGCGGGAGGGTGGGCGCAGATACGCAGTATTTT.

The count of this clone is one. V gene TRBV5-1 combines with J gene TRBJ1-4; 9 nucleotides line up with TRBD1. J gave up 3 bases and V 4 bases, and 4 bases lay outside the gene matches. CDR3 length: 15 residues. The germline gives CDR1 SGHRS, CDR2 YFSETQ. CDR3 sequence (DNA): TGCGCCAGCAGCCTGGGACAGGGAGCTAATGAAAAACTGTTTTTT. Its translation is CASSLGQGANEKLFF. The whole variable domain, filled in from reference TRBV5-1 and TRBJ1-4, reads KAGVTQTPRYLIKTRGQQVTLSCSPISGHRSVSWYQQTPGQGLQFLFEYFSETQRNKGNFPGRFSGRQFSNSRSEMNVSTLELGDSALYLCASSLGQGANEKLFFGSGTQLSVL.

This rearrangement joins TRBV10-3 to TRBJ2-5; D possibly corresponds to TRBD2 (6 bases). Germline CDR1 ENHRY, CDR2 SYGVKD. The CDR3 runs to 15 residues. V was clipped by 0 bases and J by 9 bases, with 17 bases between them. The CDR3 nucleotides are TGTGCCATCAGTGAGTCGAAGCAGCCCGGCGGGGCCCAGTACTTC. It specifies CAISESKQPGGAQYF.

The chain combines TRBV6-4 with TRBJ1-5; weak D call: TRBD1 (5 bases). CDR1 MRHNA and CDR2 SNTAGT come from the germline V gene. The CDR3 consists of 17 residues. V was shortened by 4 bases and J by 5 bases, with 21 bases between the two germline ends. CDR3 sequence reads: CASSVGRSYERDQPQHF. The CDR3 DNA sequence: TGTGCCAGCAGTGTGGGGCGCAGTTACGAGAGGGATCAGCCCCAGCATTTT.

The rearrangement joins TRBV29-1 to TRBJ1-2; 7 bases map to TRBD1. The CDR3 covers 14 residues. Trimming took 1 base from V and 2 from J; bases not matched to a gene: 4. Germline assignment: CDR1 SQVTM and CDR2 ANQGSEA. CDR3 loop: CSVEGETGNYGYTF. In DNA, the CDR3 is TGCAGCGTTGAAGGAGAGACAGGGAACTATGGCTACACCTTC.

This chain connects TRBV7-2 to TRBJ2-1, with 9 bases matching TRBD1. Trimming at V came to 5 bases and at J to 6 bases, leaving 5 bases not matched to a gene. CDR1 and CDR2 (germline): SGHTA, FQGNSA. The CDR3 extends over 14 amino acids. As DNA, the CDR3 is TGTGCCAGCAGCCTAGGGACAGGGATCAATGAGCAGTTCTTC. Translating gives CASSLGTGINEQFF. Complete variable domain (other parts from reference TRBV7-2 and TRBJ2-1): GAGVSQSPSNKVTEKGKDVELRCDPISGHTALYWYRQSLGQGLEFLIYFQGNSAPDKSGLPSDRFSAERTGGSVSTLTIQRTQQEDSAVYLCASSLGTGINEQFFGPGTRLTVL.

The gene calls are TRBV6-6 and TRBJ1-1; TRBD1 matches 7 bases. The length of the CDR3 is 14 residues. Germline lookup yields CDR1 MNHNY and CDR2 SVGAGI (reference sequence). The V gene end was trimmed by 6 bases and the J gene end by 8 bases; junction bases not matched to a gene: 12. The CDR3 is CASRRDSQGTEAFF. The CDR3 DNA is TGTGCCAGCAGGAGGGATTCACAGGGGACCGAAGCTTTCTTT.

The rearrangement links TRBV10-2 to TRBJ1-5, with TRBD1 matching over 7 bases. The CDR3 extends over 14 amino acids. V lost 5 bases to trimming and J lost 4 bases; unmatched junction nucleotides: 5. Germline V gives CDR1 WSHSY, CDR2 SAAADI. CDR3 DNA: TGCGCCAGCAGTAAAACAGGGGATAATCAGCCCCAGCATTTT. Amino acids: CASSKTGDNQPQHF.

This clone was detected only a few times. This chain connects TRBV28 to TRBJ2-1, with 9 bases fitting TRBD2. Unmatched junction bases numbered 8, after V lost 6 bases and J lost 8 bases. The CDR3 is made up of 14 amino acids. Germline V CDR1 and CDR2: MDHEN, SYDVKM. CDR3: CASRGGTSSYEQFF. The CDR3 region has the DNA TGTGCCAGCAGGGGGGGGACTAGCTCCTATGAGCAGTTCTTC.

The gene calls are TRBV4-1 and TRBJ2-5, with D perhaps TRBD2 (6 bases). This CDR3 is 15 amino acids long. Per germline, CDR1 MGHRA and CDR2 YSYEKL. Trimming took off 3 bases at V and 1 base at J, with 12 bases between the two ends. The CDR3 region has the DNA TGCGCCAGCAGCCAGCTGGGACTGAGCCAAGAGACCCAGTACTTC. Translation gives CASSQLGLSQETQYF.

In its sample, this clone was seen a few times. This chain joins TRBV18 and TRBJ1-6; the D is unclear. This CDR3 has 14 residues. Germline-derived CDR1 and CDR2 are KGHSH and LQKENI. The V and J ends lost 2 bases and 7 bases respectively, with 9 bases between them. CDR3 coding DNA: TGTGCCAGCTCACCAGGCACAGACAATTCACCCCTCCACTTT. Translation: CASSPGTDNSPLHF.

The V and J genes are TRBV5-6 and TRBJ2-7; maybe TRBD1 (5 bases). The CDR3 length is 14 residues. Trimming took off 4 bases at V and 3 bases at J, with 14 bases between the two ends. The germline V gene has CDR1 SGHDT and CDR2 YYEEEE. In DNA form, the CDR3 reads TGTGCCAGCAGCCCCCGCCCCCAGGGCTACGAGCAGTACTTC. Translation gives CASSPRPQGYEQYF.

The J gene is TRBJ1-2, the V gene TRBV9; TRBD1 matches 10 bases. Trimming took 7 bases from V and 2 from J; bases not matched to a gene: 5. The CDR3 consists of 14 residues. From germline, CDR1 is SGDLS and CDR2 YYNGEE. The CDR3 region is CASPTGGANYGYTF. As DNA, the CDR3 is TGTGCCAGCCCGACAGGGGGCGCGAACTATGGCTACACCTTC.

J is TRBJ2-7 and V is TRBV10-2; the D is unclear. Per the germline V gene, CDR1 is WSHSY and CDR2 is SAAADI. The CDR3 contains 12 residues. V lost 1 base and J 5 bases, leaving 6 bases between the germline ends. CDR3 DNA sequence: TGCGCCAGCAGTGAGTTGGGCGACGAGCAGTACGTC. It is translated as CASSELGDEQYV.

This chain uses TRBV12-5 with TRBJ2-5; D ambiguous. This CDR3 contains 12 residues. Per germline, CDR1 LGHNT and CDR2 FRNRAP. Trimming removed 4 bases from V and 5 bases from J, with 8 bases in between. The CDR3 DNA sequence: TGTGCTAGTGGTTCGAAACGGGAGACCCAGTACTTC. Translation gives CASGSKRETQYF.

The chain has TRBV19 and TRBJ2-3; tentative D call: TRBD2 (5 bases). The V end was cut by 2 bases, the J end by 4 bases, with 13 bases between. The CDR3 is 15 residues long. Germline V gives CDR1 LNHDA, CDR2 SQIVND (reference sequence). In nucleotides, the CDR3 is TGTGCCAGTAGTATATCGGGATGGGTGGCAGATACGCAGTATTTT. Residues: CASSISGWVADTQYF.

This clone was counted a few times. The V gene is TRBV7-2, the J gene TRBJ1-2, with 8 bases identical to TRBD1. Germline CDR1 is SGHTA and CDR2 is FQGNSA. Trimming cost V 4 bases and J 6 bases; bases outside gene matches: 7. This CDR3 comprises 14 residues. This CDR3 is CASSSRGQEDGYTF. CDR3 sequence (DNA): TGTGCCAGCAGCTCCAGGGGGCAGGAAGATGGCTACACCTTC.

The chain combines TRBV5-6 with TRBJ1-5, with D unclear. Germline values: CDR1 SGHDT, CDR2 YYEEEE. V was shortened by 1 base and J by 0 bases, with 5 bases between the two germline ends. The CDR3 covers 14 residues. CDR3 sequence: CASSLWYSNQPQHF. For the CDR3, the DNA is TGTGCCAGCAGCTTGTGGTATAGCAATCAGCCCCAGCATTTT.